Shown below are 5 T cell receptor beta chains from a single sample sequenced in a study of T cell repertoires in cytomegalovirus infection. These receptors' antigens are unknown. TCRdb passed the reads through MiXCR, listing each CDR3 protein once. This sample has 250,000 to 300,000 distinct CDR3 sequences, with 22% found just once. The sequences come from cultured PBMCs, collected from culture after CMV antigen stimulation. The receptors originated from a human donor in good health (CMV status not recorded). Some clones in this sample may be carry-over from other donors' samples.

In regard to this clonotype: A much bigger clone sits one base away, suggesting this may be a read error. The V call is TRBV10-3, the J call TRBJ1-2; D not certain. From germline, CDR1 is ENHRY and CDR2 SYGVKD. The CDR3 consists of 12 residues. The CDR3 DNA follows: TGTGTCATCGGTAGGGTAAACTATGGCTACACCTTC. Residues: CVIGRVNYGYTF.

This clonotype has only a few counts. This chain links TRBV4-1 with TRBJ1-5; 9 nucleotides align to TRBD1. The CDR3 contains 16 residues. Per germline, CDR1 MGHRA and CDR2 YSYEKL. The V and J ends lost 1 base and 5 bases, in that order; junction bases with no gene match: 6. In DNA, the CDR3 is TGCGCCAGCAGCCAAGTTGGGACAGGGTTTTATCAGCCCCAGCATTTT. It codes for CASSQVGTGFYQPQHF.

There are many counts of this clonotype. The genes are TRBV6-1 and TRBJ1-1, with 7 bases fitting TRBD1. The CDR3 totals 15 residues. J was trimmed by 0 bases and V by 6 bases; bases with no gene match: 7. CDR1 and CDR2 (germline): MNHNS, SASEGT. The CDR3 DNA reads TGTGCCAGCAGATATACAGGGGCGGTGAACACTGAAGCTTTCTTT. Amino acids: CASRYTGAVNTEAFF.

This chain links TRBV20-1 with TRBJ2-2, with D possibly being TRBD1 or TRBD2 (6 bases each). Between the trimmed V and J ends, which lost 3 bases and 0 bases, there was a span of 11 bases. The length of the CDR3 is 15 residues. Germline V gives CDR1 DFQATT, CDR2 SNEGSKA (reference sequence). CDR3 loop: CSARGGSANTGELFF. The CDR3 DNA reads as TGCAGTGCTAGGGGGGGCAGCGCGAACACCGGGGAGCTGTTTTTT.

This clonotype was observed many times. The rearrangement uses TRBV7-8 and TRBJ2-7, with 9 bases identical to TRBD1. This CDR3 contains 13 residues. From germline, CDR1 is SGHVS and CDR2 FQNEAQ. Trimming removed 1 base from V and 6 bases from J; junction bases left unmatched: 1. The CDR3 protein is CASSLETGGEQYV. Written as DNA, the CDR3 is TGTGCCAGCAGCTTAGAGACAGGGGGCGAGCAGTACGTC.